Below, 23 T cell receptor beta chains from the same sample are listed, as sequenced in a study of T cells in women clearing cervical HPV infection. Clones were sequenced by immunoSEQ multiplex PCR, and TCRdb holds only the in-frame ones, with some missing. The listing records about 40,000 clones. The sample taken for sequencing was blood buffy coat. The receptors come from a woman between 18 and 69 years old with a cervical HPV16 infection that either progressed to CIN3+ or cleared (not recorded which).

As to this clone: The read is 3 residues too short to cover the CDR3 end, so that end is filled in from the germline J gene. The gene calls are TRBV5-1 and TRBJ2-4, with D possibly TRBD1 on 6 matching bases. This CDR3 contains 15 residues. Trimming took 0 bases from V and 6 from J, leaving 13 bases between them. Germline loops: CDR1 SGHRS, CDR2 YFSETQ. CDR3 DNA (partial): TGCGCCAGCAGCTTGGGAACAGGGTTGGGAAACATT. Its protein product is CASSLGTGLGNI. The entire CDR3 protein reads CASSLGTGLGNIQYF.

Comments on this clone: The CDR3 end falls 3 residues outside the read, so it is completed with the germline J gene. The V gene is TRBV4-2, the J gene TRBJ1-2, with a possible D match to TRBD1 (5 bases). V was cut by 1 base and J by 4 bases, with 13 bases left in between. Germline V gene sequence: CDR1 LGHNA, CDR2 YNFKEQ. The CDR3 has 15 residues. This CDR3 is CASSQVAGGSYGYTF. The CDR3 bases that were read are TGTGCCAGCAGCCAAGTAGCGGGGGGGAGCTATGGC.

CDR3 amino acids: CASSSGHNSYNEQFF. CDR3 DNA (partial): TGTGCCAGTAGTTCTGGACATAACTCCTACAATGAG. V usage is TRBV19 and J usage is TRBJ2-1, with D possibly TRBD1 on 5 matching bases. The read ends 3 residues before the CDR3 terminus; that terminus is restored from the germline J gene. V was pared by 5 bases and J by 0 bases, with 11 bases between. Per germline, CDR1 LNHDA and CDR2 SQIVND (reference sequence). The CDR3 runs 15 residues.

Details on this clone: With the read ending 3 residues before the CDR3 end, the germline J gene is used to fill in that end. This chain uses TRBV2 with TRBJ1-2; 12 bases fit TRBD1. This CDR3 spans 17 amino acids. V was clipped by 0 bases and J by 6 bases; unmatched bases: 8. Germline-derived CDR1 and CDR2 are SNHLY and FYNNEI. The DNA read from the CDR3 is TGTGCCAGCAGTGAAGCGCTTCGGGGACAGGGGGCGGATGGC. Translating gives CASSEALRGQGADG. The whole CDR3 sequence is CASSEALRGQGADGYTF.

Points on this clone: The CDR3 extends 3 residues past the end of the read, so its final part is completed from the germline J gene. The J gene is TRBJ2-4, the V gene TRBV30; 7 positions agree with TRBD1. The CDR3 runs 13 residues. CDR1 and CDR2 (germline): GTSNPN, SVGIG (reference sequence). Partial CDR3 DNA: TGTGCCTGGAGAGGGGCCAGGGGGAATGGT. It translates to CAWRGARGNG. The CDR3 in its entirety is CAWRGARGNGQYF.

Turning to this clone: Read coverage stops 3 residues before the CDR3 terminus; the germline J gene supplies the remainder. The chain recombines TRBV30 with TRBJ1-2; D gene ambiguous. The CDR3 is 11 amino acids. From germline, CDR1 is GTSNPN and CDR2 SVGIG (reference sequence). Trimming shortened V by 5 bases and J by 4 bases, and 8 bases separated the two germline ends. Incomplete CDR3 DNA: TGTGCCTGGTCAGAATTCTATGGC. Protein product: CAWSEFYG. In full, the CDR3 is CAWSEFYGYTF.

Comments on this clone: The read stops 3 residues short of the end of the CDR3; the missing end is completed from the germline J gene. The chain links TRBV19 to TRBJ2-2; TRBD2 agrees at 15 bases. Germline V gene data show CDR1 as LNHDA and CDR2 as SQIVND (reference sequence). After removal of 5 bases from V and 6 bases from J, the junction contained 7 bases not matched to a gene. CDR3 length equals 17 residues. Partial CDR3 DNA: TGTGCCAGTAGTTACGGACTAGCGGGAGGGCCGGCCGGGGAG. It yields the protein CASSYGLAGGPAGE. The whole CDR3 region reads CASSYGLAGGPAGELFF.

As for this clone: One end of the junction varies from germline; a read error may be responsible. With the read ending 3 residues before the CDR3 end, the germline J gene is used to fill in that end. Other DNA variants within this sample encode the same CDR3. The V gene is TRBV30, the J gene TRBJ1-3; 10 nucleotides line up with TRBD1. Germline assignment: CDR1 GTSNPN and CDR2 SVGIG (reference sequence). This CDR3 has 15 residues. The sequenced part of the CDR3 DNA is TGTGCCTGGAGTTCCGGGACAGGGGCTGGAAACACG. It translates to CAWSSGTGAGNT. The whole CDR3 reads CAWSSGTGAGNTIYF. Using reference TRBV30 and TRBJ1-3 for the parts outside the CDR3, the full variable domain is SQTIHQWPATLVQPVGSPLSLECTVEGTSNPNLYWYRQAAGRGLQLLFYSVGIGQISSEVPQNLSASRPQDRQFILSSKKLLLSDSGFYLCAWSSGTGAGNTIYFGEGSWLTVV.

On this clone: The CDR3 end is not reached by the read, which stops 3 residues before it; the germline J gene fills it in. The rearrangement joins TRBV19 to TRBJ1-2, with TRBD1 matching 10 bases. Per germline, CDR1 LNHDA and CDR2 SQIVND (reference sequence). This CDR3 region has 15 residues. CDR3 region: CASSPRTGGKNDYTF. The CDR3 DNA, read in part, is TGTGCCAGTAGTCCAAGGACAGGGGGAAAGAACGAC.

Comment on this clone: The read ends 3 residues shy of where the CDR3 ends; the end is completed using the germline J gene. V is TRBV11-2 and J is TRBJ2-7; TRBD1 is a possible D gene (6 bases). The CDR3 runs 13 residues. Deletions cut 8 bases from V and 1 base from J, with 12 bases between. Per germline, CDR1 SGHAT and CDR2 FQNNGV. This CDR3 is CASGAGDSYEQYF. The CDR3 bases that were read are TGTGCCAGCGGGGCAGGGGATTCCTACGAG.

Worth noting for this clone: From the germline J gene comes the end of the CDR3, since the read stops 3 residues before it. The chain employs TRBV7-9 and TRBJ2-1, with 7 positions matching TRBD2. Germline CDR1 SEHNR, CDR2 FQNEAQ (reference sequence). After removal of 5 bases from V and 8 bases from J, the junction contained 9 bases not matched to a gene. This CDR3 is built from 14 residues. The sequenced CDR3 bases are TGTGCCAGCAGCGCATCGGGACTACCCCATGAG. This translates into CASSASGLPHE. The whole CDR3 protein is CASSASGLPHEQFF.

As to this clone: The missing CDR3 end, 3 residues past where the read stops, is filled in from the germline J gene. The V gene is TRBV12-3 or TRBV12-4, the J gene TRBJ2-1, with 7 positions matching TRBD1. The CDR3 sequence is 14 residues long. Trimming at V came to 4 bases and at J to 9 bases, leaving 9 bases not matched to a gene. The CDR3 protein is CASSYRGDGSEQFF. The sequenced CDR3 bases are TGTGCCAGCAGTTACAGGGGCGACGGTAGTGAG.

CDR3 in amino acids: CASLGLAGSYNEQFF. CDR3 DNA, as far as it was read: TGTGCCAGCCTCGGCTTAGCGGGGTCCTACAATGAG. The chain has TRBV28 and TRBJ2-1; the match to TRBD2 covers 8 bases. The sequenced fragment ends 3 residues before the CDR3 boundary, so the rest is inferred from the germline J gene. The V gene end was trimmed by 8 bases and the J gene end by 1 base; junction bases not matched to a gene: 7. The CDR3 has 15 residues. Germline V gives CDR1 MDHEN, CDR2 SYDVKM.

Details on this clone: Read sequence stops 3 residues before the CDR3 end, and the germline J gene provides the missing end. The rearrangement joins TRBV30 to TRBJ2-1; D is unresolved. This CDR3 is 12 amino acids long. V was clipped by 0 bases and J by 7 bases, with 7 bases between them. The germline V gene encodes CDR1 GTSNPN and CDR2 SVGIG (reference sequence). The DNA read from the CDR3 is TGTGCCTGGAGTGTAATTCTTAATGAG. This translates into CAWSVILNE. The full CDR3 is CAWSVILNEQFF.

About this clone: With the read ending 3 residues before the CDR3 end, the germline J gene is used to fill in that end. The gene calls are TRBV5-4 and TRBJ1-4, with D tentatively TRBD1 (5 bases). The ends were cut back, 4 bases at V and 5 bases at J, with 15 bases in the middle. The germline CDR1 and CDR2 sequences are SGHNT and YYREEE (reference sequence). This CDR3 comprises 15 residues. The CDR3: CASSGGTDLNEKLFF. Partial CDR3 DNA: TGTGCCAGCAGCGGAGGGACTGACTTGAATGAAAAA.

Details on this clone: The CDR3 end is not reached by the read, which stops 3 residues before it; the germline J gene fills it in. This chain uses TRBV5-1 with TRBJ2-2; TRBD1 is a possible D gene (7 bases). Germline V gives CDR1 SGHRS, CDR2 YFSETQ. The CDR3 contains 17 residues. V was shortened by 4 bases and J by 3 bases, with 19 bases between the two germline ends. The CDR3 sequence is CASSQGGRSRDTGELFF. CDR3 DNA (partial): TGCGCCAGCAGCCAGGGGGGCAGGTCTAGGGACACCGGGGAG.

CDR3 in amino acids: CASSLAQGSYNDYTF. CDR3 bases read: TGTGCCAGCAGCTTAGCGCAGGGTTCCTACAATGAC. The chain recombines TRBV7-2 with TRBJ1-2, with D tentatively TRBD1 (5 bases). The read falls 3 residues short of the CDR3 end, and the missing part is taken from the germline J gene. The CDR3 runs to 15 residues. Germline assignment: CDR1 SGHTA and CDR2 FQGNSA.

About this clone itself: The read stops 3 residues short of the end of the CDR3; the missing end is completed from the germline J gene. The chain joins TRBV6-1 to TRBJ1-1; D possibly corresponds to TRBD1 (5 bases). V was trimmed by 0 bases and J by 7 bases, leaving 9 bases between them. CDR3 length: 13 residues. The germline V gene has CDR1 MNHNS and CDR2 SASEGT. CDR3 DNA (partial): TGTGCCAGCAGTGAAGCAGTCGACAGTGAA. It encodes CASSEAVDSE. The full-length CDR3 reads as CASSEAVDSEAFF.

To note about this clone: The read comes to an end 3 residues before the CDR3 does, leaving the germline J gene to fill in the end. The J gene is TRBJ2-2, the V gene TRBV20-1, with D possibly TRBD2 on 6 matching bases. Germline V lookup: CDR1 DFQATT, CDR2 SNEGSKA (reference sequence). The CDR3 has 14 amino acids. This CDR3 reads CSASTGTGANVLFF. Partial CDR3 DNA: TGCAGTGCTAGCACGGGGACTGGGGCCAACGTG.

A note on this clone: The read ends 3 residues early relative to the CDR3; the germline J gene fills the gap. The J gene is TRBJ2-4, the V gene TRBV19; weak D call: TRBD1 (6 bases). From germline, CDR1 is LNHDA and CDR2 SQIVND (reference sequence). The CDR3 spans 14 residues. The part of the CDR3 DNA that was read is TGTGCCAGTAGTCCAATGCAGGGGCTCGATGGT. Protein sequence: CASSPMQGLDG. The full CDR3 sequence reads CASSPMQGLDGQYF. Supplemented by reference TRBV19 and TRBJ2-4, the full variable domain reads DGGITQSPKYLFRKEGQNVTLSCEQNLNHDAMYWYRQDPGQGLRLIYYSQIVNDFQKGDIAEGYSVSREKKESFPLTVTSAQKNPTAFYLCASSPMQGLDGQYFGAGTRLSVL.

Regarding this clone: Read coverage stops 3 residues before the CDR3 terminus; the germline J gene supplies the remainder. The chain links TRBV7-9 to TRBJ1-1; D possibly corresponds to TRBD1 (5 bases). V shed 1 base and J shed 5 bases, with 14 bases lying between them. This CDR3 contains 15 residues. Per the germline V gene, CDR1 is SEHNR and CDR2 is FQNEAQ (reference sequence). CDR3 in amino acids: CASSLVGGDGTEAFF. CDR3 DNA, as far as it was read: TGTGCCAGCAGCTTAGTCGGAGGGGATGGAACTGAA. The full variable domain, in which reference TRBV7-9 and TRBJ1-1 provide the parts outside the CDR3, is DTGVSQNPRHKITKRGQNVTFRCDPISEHNRLYWYRQTLGQGPEFLTYFQNEAQLEKSRLLSDRFSAERPKGSFSTLEIQRTEQGDSAMYLCASSLVGGDGTEAFFGQGTRLTVV.

A note on this clone: Coverage ceases 3 residues before the CDR3 finishes, and the germline J gene fills in the end. The rearrangement links TRBV7-6 to TRBJ1-4; the D is unclear. Trimming removed 1 base at V and 5 bases at J, with 5 bases between. CDR1 and CDR2 from the germline V gene are SGHVS and FNYEAQ. This CDR3 has 13 residues. The CDR3 region is CASSLGPNEKLFF. Incomplete CDR3 DNA: TGTGCCAGCAGCTTAGGGCCCAATGAAAAA.

In the case of this clone: The read is 3 residues too short to cover the CDR3 end, so that end is filled in from the germline J gene. The V gene is TRBV12-3 or TRBV12-4, the J gene TRBJ2-3; weak D call: TRBD1 (5 bases). The CDR3 is 15 amino acids. Between the trimmed V and J ends, which lost 7 bases and 6 bases, there was a span of 20 bases. The sequenced part of the CDR3 DNA is TGTGCCAGCACATCCACAGACAGTCCGAGGGATACG. This encodes CASTSTDSPRDT. The full CDR3 reads CASTSTDSPRDTQYF.